This TCR beta chain comes out of a study of blood T cell repertoires in COVID-19. For the study at large: From the United States, Italy and Spain came samples of acute and convalescent COVID-19. T cells, B-cell-depleted T cells, or PBMCs supplied cDNA or gDNA.

V was clipped by 7 bases and J by 7 bases, with 17 bases between them. Per germline, CDR1 MNHEY and CDR2 SVGAGI. The CDR3 is made up of 14 amino acids. Original analysis: Amplification of reference gene primers was used by the study to estimate nucleated cell counts. Assay: immunoSEQ multiplex PCR; the TCRdb copy retains only in-frame clones and omits some. V and J calls and clone size come straight from that table; D and trimming were deduced from the DNA. Seen here are approximately 280,000 clones, about 86% observed once, and the top ten hold roughly 1.9%. Sequenced material: peripheral blood. This sequence was found in a woman aged 30 to 39 who had recovered from COVID-19. The V call is TRBV6-5, the J call TRBJ1-5, with D perhaps TRBD1 (6 bases). DNA of the CDR3: TGTGCCAGCACCCGAGCGGGGGGGCAACAGCCCCAGCATTTT. Translated, it gives CASTRAGGQQPQHF.